This T cell receptor (beta chain) stems from a study of blood T cell repertoires in COVID-19. Turning to the study itself: T cells, B-cell-depleted T cells, or PBMCs provided the cDNA or gDNA that served as material.

In the source study's methods: Reference gene primer amplification gave nucleated cell count estimates. Sequencing was performed with immunoSEQ multiplex PCR; in TCRdb, only in-frame clones are kept and a portion is missing. Clone size and the V and J calls come from that table; the DNA yielded D and trimming. The sample contains approximately 46,000 clones, around 90% of which appear only once. The CDR3 extends over 14 amino acids. Trimming at V came to 8 bases and at J to 6 bases, leaving 10 bases not matched to a gene. Germline-derived CDR1 and CDR2 are MNHEY and SVGAGI. The source material was peripheral blood. V gene TRBV6-5 combines with J gene TRBJ1-5, with TRBD1 identical over 7 bases. This TCR was sampled from a man aged 50-60 years with active COVID-19. CDR3 amino acids: CASLIRQGAQPQHF. CDR3 nucleotides: TGTGCCAGCCTGATAAGACAGGGTGCTCAGCCCCAGCATTTT.